The 3 T cell receptor beta chains in this list originate from one sample, sequenced in a study of blood T cell repertoires in COVID-19. This table comes from immunoSEQ multiplex PCR, and its TCRdb copy is limited to in-frame clones, with some not included. The table records around 250,000 clones, 70% to 90% of them present only once. The material sequenced was peripheral blood. Source of these receptors: a woman aged 70-85 years with active or convalescent COVID-19.

This clone has just one count. CDR3 coding DNA: TGTGCCAGCAGTTTAATTGAGCGGGGGGAGGCTGAGCAGTTCTTC. It translates to CASSLIERGEAEQFF. V and J are TRBV28 and TRBJ2-1, with 9 positions matching TRBD2. The germline gives CDR1 MDHEN, CDR2 SYDVKM. The V and J ends lost 2 bases and 9 bases, in that order; junction bases with no gene match: 8. This CDR3 is built from 15 residues.

The rearrangement uses TRBV7-2 and TRBJ1-2; D perhaps matches TRBD1 (6 bases). The CDR3 runs 15 residues. The V gene lost 1 base and the J gene lost 6 bases, with 15 bases spanning the gap. Germline CDR1 reads SGHTA; CDR2 reads FQGNSA. Written as DNA, the CDR3 is TGTGCCAGCAGCTTAGTAACAGGGCGGGGGGATGGCTACACCTTC. Protein product: CASSLVTGRGDGYTF.

The chain carries TRBV6-2 or TRBV6-3 and TRBJ1-2; D unresolved. This CDR3 has 11 residues. The germline V gene encodes CDR1 MNHEY and CDR2 SVGEGT. The ends were cut back, 4 bases at V and 8 bases at J, with 8 bases in the middle. The DNA of the CDR3 is TGTGCCAGCAGTTTCGGAGGAGGCTACACCTTC. It encodes CASSFGGGYTF.